Given below is one TCR beta chain in context. This sample stems from a study of blood T cell repertoires in COVID-19. Produced via immunoSEQ multiplex PCR; TCRdb's table is partial and in-frame only. The sample has 150,000 or so clones, 82% seen once. The CDR3 runs 16 residues. The ends were cut back, 1 base at V and 3 bases at J, with 13 bases in the middle. CDR1 LGHNA and CDR2 YNFKEQ come from the germline V gene. Recruited during active infection, patients (from Seattle) were subsequently followed longitudinally. The sample taken for sequencing was peripheral blood. The rearrangement uses TRBV4-2 and TRBJ1-5, with D perhaps matching TRBD1 (5 bases). The clonotype originates from a woman aged 40 to 50 with COVID-19, enrolled during active disease. The CDR3 protein is CASSQGLGGSNQPQHF. Here the CDR3 DNA reads TGTGCCAGCAGCCAAGGTCTGGGGGGTTCCAATCAGCCCCAGCATTTT.